This entry lists 20 T cell receptor beta chains sequenced from one sample in a study of human T cells and chemical hapten exposure (dated by TCRdb to about 2021). According to the study, the label for this sample's time point signals: patch test 2, 6 weeks after DPC sensitization. The treatment or condition label on this specimen signifies: therapeutic diphenylcyclopropenone sensitization with weekly scalp DPC. Receptor amplification or capture employed RACE. These reads were obtained on a NextSeq 500. TCRdb cleaned the public reads at Q25 with fastp, built clones with MiXCR and kept in-frame beta chains. Rows matching on CDR3 protein sequence are summarized as one entry with the most common DNA and genes. The sample yields roughly 40,000 distinct CDR3 sequences; about 9.8% were counted once. Clones ranked in the top ten supply 15% of the sample. Sequencing used whole blood, obtained in connection with sensitization to the hapten diphenylcyclopropenone (DPC). The receptors were sampled from a woman aged 40 to 50 with alopecia areata. Some clones in this sample may be carry-over from other donors' samples.

This clonotype occurred many times. The gene calls are TRBV7-7 and TRBJ2-1; 10 bases match TRBD2. The CDR3 is 15 residues long. V was clipped by 2 bases and J by 4 bases; unmatched bases: 2. Germline lookup yields CDR1 SSHAT and CDR2 FNYEAQ (reference sequence). The CDR3 bases are TGTGCCAGCAGCTTAACTAGCGGGGCTTACAATGAGCAGTTCTTC. It specifies CASSLTSGAYNEQFF. The full variable domain, with the rest looked up from reference TRBV7-7 and TRBJ2-1, is GAGVSQSPRYKVTKRGQDVTLRCDPISSHATLYWYQQALGQGPEFLTYFNYEAQPDKSGLPSDRFSAERPEGSISTLTIQRTEQRDSAMYRCASSLTSGAYNEQFFGPGTRLTVL.

This clonotype has at least ten counts. The rearrangement joins TRBV29-1 to TRBJ2-7; D uncertain. Trimming removed 6 bases at V and 4 bases at J, with 13 bases between. Germline CDR1 SQVTM, CDR2 ANQGSEA. This CDR3 comprises 12 residues. The CDR3 DNA sequence: TGCAGCGTCCGAAGGGCCGATTACGAGCAGTACTTC. Translation: CSVRRADYEQYF.

In this sample, this clonotype turned up many times. The V call is TRBV4-1, the J call TRBJ1-6; D possibly corresponds to TRBD1 (5 bases). CDR1 is MGHRA, CDR2 YSYEKL, per germline. Trimming took 3 bases from V and 4 from J, leaving 19 bases between them. The CDR3 runs to 18 residues. CDR3 sequence reads: CASSQDIGDSIYNSPLHF. The DNA for the CDR3 is TGCGCCAGCAGCCAGGATATAGGAGACAGCATTTATAATTCACCCCTCCACTTT.

Many counts were recorded for this clonotype. The rearrangement links TRBV7-2 to TRBJ2-3; 7 bases agree with TRBD1. This CDR3 has 18 residues. The junction had 11 bases not matched to a gene; V was cut back by 0 bases and J by 2 bases. Germline loops: CDR1 SGHTA, CDR2 FQGNSA. CDR3 DNA sequence: TGTGCCAGCAGCTTAGCTTATTCGGGACAGTACCACACAGATACGCAGTATTTT. Protein sequence: CASSLAYSGQYHTDTQYF.

This clonotype was counted many times. This chain uses TRBV20-1 with TRBJ1-5; D is uncertain. Trimming stripped 1 base from V and 3 bases from J, with 7 bases between. The CDR3 has 13 residues. Germline CDR1 reads DFQATT; CDR2 reads SNEGSKA (reference sequence). CDR3 in amino acids: CSARGNTNQPQHF. CDR3 coding DNA: TGCAGTGCTAGAGGTAACACCAATCAGCCCCAGCATTTT.

This clonotype was recorded at least ten times. The rearrangement joins TRBV20-1 to TRBJ1-1; 9 bases align to TRBD1. J lost 0 bases, V lost 0 bases, and 8 bases had no gene match. There are 17 residues in the CDR3. The V gene's germline CDR1 is DFQATT and CDR2 SNEGSKA (reference sequence). The DNA for the CDR3 is TGCAGTGCTAGAGATGAGGCGGGACAGGGCATGAACACTGAAGCTTTCTTT. Its translation: CSARDEAGQGMNTEAFF.

This clonotype was observed at least ten times. The V and J genes are TRBV7-2 and TRBJ1-2; 8 nucleotides match TRBD1. Germline CDR1 reads SGHTA; CDR2 reads FQGNSA. V was clipped by 6 bases and J by 9 bases; unmatched bases: 12. The CDR3 loop spans 14 amino acids. The CDR3 DNA reads TGTGCCAGCAGGACCGGGACAGGCTCAGGAAGCTACACCTTC. This translates into CASRTGTGSGSYTF.

This clonotype was counted many times. The chain links TRBV9 to TRBJ2-1; TRBD1 agrees at 7 bases. CDR3 length: 16 amino acids. Germline CDR1 reads SGDLS; CDR2 reads YYNGEE. V gave up 0 bases and J gave up 8 bases; unmatched junction bases: 11. The CDR3 loop is CASSVDVTGEADEQFF. The DNA of the CDR3 is TGTGCCAGCAGCGTAGATGTCACAGGGGAAGCGGATGAGCAGTTCTTC.

This clonotype was seen repeatedly, ten times or more. This sequence joins TRBV19 and TRBJ2-1; 12 bases align to TRBD1. Germline V gene lookup returns CDR1 LNHDA and CDR2 SQIVND (reference sequence). The V and J ends lost 3 bases and 3 bases, in that order; junction bases with no gene match: 3. CDR3 length: 16 residues. The CDR3 is CASSMGDRGLYNEQFF. The CDR3 nucleotides read TGTGCCAGTAGTATGGGGGACAGGGGGCTCTACAATGAGCAGTTCTTC.

The rearrangement links TRBV27 to TRBJ2-5; 8 nucleotides align to TRBD2. Per germline, CDR1 MNHEY and CDR2 SMNVEV (reference sequence). The ends lost 6 bases at V and 5 bases at J; junction bases unmatched: 8. The CDR3 covers 14 residues. The CDR3 loop is CASRPGPSGETQYF. The CDR3 DNA is TGTGCCAGCAGACCAGGACCTAGCGGGGAGACCCAGTACTTC.

At least ten counts were recorded for this clonotype. The chain couples TRBV20-1 to TRBJ2-2, with D unresolved. The CDR3 consists of 11 residues. Germline V gene sequence: CDR1 DFQATT, CDR2 SNEGSKA (reference sequence). The CDR3 is CSLFRGGELFF. CDR3 sequence (DNA): TGCAGCCTATTTCGCGGCGGGGAGCTGTTTTTT.

This clonotype was recorded at least ten times. This sequence joins TRBV7-2 and TRBJ2-5, with TRBD1 identical over 7 bases. CDR3 length: 13 amino acids. The junction had 8 bases not matched to a gene; V was cut back by 8 bases and J by 5 bases. The germline V gene encodes CDR1 SGHTA and CDR2 FQGNSA. CDR3 in DNA: TGTGCCAGCGGCAGGGGGTTGGGGGAGACCCAGTACTTC. Protein sequence: CASGRGLGETQYF.

This clonotype has a count of ten or more. The V and J genes are TRBV27 and TRBJ2-1; 8 bases align to TRBD2. J was trimmed by 10 bases and V by 4 bases; bases with no gene match: 6. Germline V lookup: CDR1 MNHEY, CDR2 SMNVEV (reference sequence). The CDR3 contains 13 residues. The CDR3 bases are TGTGCCAGCAGTTATCGGGGGGGCTGGGAGCAGTTCTTC. Translation gives CASSYRGGWEQFF.

Only a few counts were recorded for this clonotype. The CDR3 sequence: CASSQGFSGLNPNYGYTF. Here the CDR3 DNA reads TGCGCCAGCAGCCAAGGTTTTTCAGGACTAAATCCTAACTATGGCTACACCTTC. The chain recombines TRBV4-1 with TRBJ1-2, with no clear D. With 1 base removed from V and 0 bases from J, the gap between germline ends came to 18 bases. Germline CDR1 MGHRA, CDR2 YSYEKL. CDR3 size: 18 residues.

In its sample, this clonotype was seen a few times. This rearrangement joins TRBV2 to TRBJ2-1; tentative D call: TRBD2 (5 bases). Trimming took off 8 bases at V and 5 bases at J, with 19 bases between the two ends. CDR3 size: 15 residues. Looked up from germline, CDR1 is SNHLY and CDR2 is FYNNEI. The CDR3 nucleotides are TGTGCCAGCGTCGTCAGGTCGGGGTTCAACAATGAGCAGTTCTTC. It codes for CASVVRSGFNNEQFF. Full variable domain (outside the CDR3, taken from reference TRBV2 and TRBJ2-1): EPEVTQTPSHQVTQMGQEVILRCVPISNHLYFYWYRQILGQKVEFLVSFYNNEISEKSEIFDDQFSVERPDGSNFTLKIRSTKLEDSAMYFCASVVRSGFNNEQFFGPGTRLTVL.

This clonotype was seen a few times. The chain combines TRBV20-1 with TRBJ2-4; possible D gene TRBD1, 6 bases. Germline CDR1 and CDR2: DFQATT and SNEGSKA (reference sequence). The CDR3 runs 12 residues. CDR3 sequence: CRGTGTKNIQYF. DNA of the CDR3: TGCAGGGGAACAGGGACCAAAAACATTCAGTACTTC.

The chain carries TRBV11-3 and TRBJ2-3, with D perhaps given as TRBD1 or TRBD2 (5 bases each). Germline V CDR1 and CDR2: SGHNT, YENEEA. Trimming removed 6 bases from V and 1 base from J, with 14 bases in between. This CDR3 comprises 15 residues. The CDR3 protein is CASSTRAGGTDTQYF. The CDR3 DNA is TGTGCCAGCAGTACCAGGGCGGGTGGCACAGATACGCAGTATTTT.

This clonotype was detected ten times or more. The genes are TRBV6-2 or TRBV6-3 and TRBJ1-1; tentatively, D is TRBD1 (5 bases). Germline CDR1 reads MNHEY; CDR2 reads SVGEGT. The CDR3 totals 14 residues. V was cut by 7 bases and J by 1 base, with 13 bases left in between. The CDR3 DNA reads as TGTGCCAGCAAGGTACAGGAAGAGAACACTGAAGCTTTCTTT. This sequence encodes CASKVQEENTEAFF.

This clonotype has just a few counts. The CDR3 DNA reads as TGTGCCAGCAGTGAAAGAGGGACAGGGTACAAGGGCACGCAGTATTTT. Translating gives CASSERGTGYKGTQYF. The chain has TRBV6-1 and TRBJ2-3; 9 bases match TRBD1. This CDR3 spans 16 amino acids. Germline V lookup: CDR1 MNHNS, CDR2 SASEGT. V shed 2 bases, J shed 9 bases, and the junction held 12 bases outside the gene matches.

In this sample, this clonotype turned up many times. This chain uses TRBV7-3 with TRBJ2-3; D gene unclear. Germline V gene sequence: CDR1 SGHTA, CDR2 FQGTGA. CDR3 size: 13 residues. V dropped 0 bases and J dropped 4 bases, with 5 bases sitting between them. The CDR3 is CASSLTPSDTQYF. CDR3 nucleotides: TGTGCCAGCAGCTTAACTCCGTCAGATACGCAGTATTTT.